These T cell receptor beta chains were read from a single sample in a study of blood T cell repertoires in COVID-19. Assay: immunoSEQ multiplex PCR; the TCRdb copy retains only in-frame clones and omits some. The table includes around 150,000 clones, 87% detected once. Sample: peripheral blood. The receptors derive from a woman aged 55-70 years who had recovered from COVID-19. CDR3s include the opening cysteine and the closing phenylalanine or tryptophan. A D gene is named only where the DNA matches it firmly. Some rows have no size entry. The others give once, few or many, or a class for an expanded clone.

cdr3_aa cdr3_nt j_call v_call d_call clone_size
CASSLGTGYGGYTF TGTGCCAGCAGTTTAGGGACAGGGTATGGCGGCTACACCTTC TRBJ1-2 TRBV28 TRBD1 .
CASSRRTGGNTEAFF TGTGCCAGCTCACGCCGGACAGGGGGGAACACTGAAGCTTTCTTT TRBJ1-1 TRBV18 TRBD1 .
CASSYSQTDNQPQHF TGTGCCAGCAGTTACAGCCAGACTGACAATCAGCCCCAGCATTTT TRBJ1-5 TRBV6-5 . .
CASSEDRARGAYNEQFF TGTGCCAGCAGTGAGGACAGGGCTCGGGGGGCATACAATGAGCAGTTCTTC TRBJ2-1 TRBV6-1 . .
CATRGAGGEETQYF TGTGCCACCAGGGGGGCAGGGGGCGAAGAGACCCAGTACTTC TRBJ2-5 TRBV24-1 TRBD1 .
CASSQATGKSLSGNTIYF TGCGCCAGCAGCCAAGCAACGGGGAAGTCTCTCTCTGGAAACACCATATATTTT TRBJ1-3 TRBV4-3 . .
CASSLGFWGVRSGANVLTF TGTGCCAGCAGCTTGGGGTTTTGGGGAGTCCGCTCTGGGGCCAACGTCCTGACTTTC TRBJ2-6 TRBV5-6 . .
CASSQDLPGWGTGELFF TGTGCCAGCAGCCAAGATCTACCGGGGTGGGGAACCGGGGAGCTGTTTTTT TRBJ2-2 TRBV3-1/TRBV3-2 . .
CASSLSGEDIQYF TGTGCCAGCAGTTTATCGGGAGAGGACATTCAGTACTTC TRBJ2-4 TRBV12-3/TRBV12-4 . .
CASPLRGLGEKLFF TGCGCCAGCCCCCTCAGGGGGCTGGGTGAAAAACTGTTTTTT TRBJ1-4 TRBV23-1 TRBD1 .
CASSLGTPNTGELFF TGCGCCAGCAGCTTGGGGACACCGAACACCGGGGAGCTGTTTTTT TRBJ2-2 TRBV5-1 . .
CASGHEQGTGELFF TGCGCCAGCGGGCATGAACAGGGCACCGGGGAGCTGTTTTTT TRBJ2-2 TRBV5-1 . .
CASSKRGNSNQPQHF TGTGCCAGCAGCAAAAGGGGCAATAGCAATCAGCCCCAGCATTTT TRBJ1-5 TRBV28 . few
CASSQDINTGELFF TGTGCCAGCAGCCAAGATATTAACACCGGGGAGCTGTTTTTT TRBJ2-2 TRBV4-2 . .
CASPPGLAGITDTQYF TGTGCCAGCCCCCCCGGACTAGCGGGGATTACAGATACGCAGTATTTT TRBJ2-3 TRBV28 TRBD2 .
CASSSPRGVAPTYNEQFF TGTGCCAGCAGTTCTCCTCGGGGGGTAGCCCCGACCTACAATGAGCAGTTCTTC TRBJ2-1 TRBV28 TRBD2 .
CASSPRTEYEQYF TGTGCCAGCTCACCACGGACAGAGTACGAGCAGTACTTC TRBJ2-7 TRBV18 . .
CASSLSRGYNEQFF TGCGCCAGCAGCTTGTCCCGGGGGTACAATGAGCAGTTCTTC TRBJ2-1 TRBV5-1 . .
CASSPLTSVETQYF TGTGCCAGCTCACCATTGACTAGTGTCGAGACCCAGTACTTC TRBJ2-5 TRBV18 . .
CANQQGGPTDTQYF TGTGCCAACCAACAGGGGGGACCCACAGATACGCAGTATTTT TRBJ2-3 TRBV2 TRBD1 .
CASSVQGAGETQYF TGCGCCAGCAGCGTACAGGGGGCGGGAGAGACCCAGTACTTC TRBJ2-5 TRBV5-1 TRBD1 .
CAWSFGGNGEQFF TGTGCCTGGAGTTTCGGGGGTAACGGTGAGCAGTTCTTC TRBJ2-1 TRBV30 . .
CASSRDSYYEQYF TGTGCCAGCTCTAGGGACAGCTACTACGAGCAGTACTTC TRBJ2-7 TRBV18 TRBD1 once
CASRTGTSGANVLTF TGTGCCAGTCGGACAGGGACTTCTGGGGCCAACGTCCTGACTTTC TRBJ2-6 TRBV19 TRBD1 .
CASSEQPGNQPQHF TGTGCCAGCAGTGAGCAACCAGGCAATCAGCCCCAGCATTTT TRBJ1-5 TRBV2 . once
CASSLSQDTEAFF TGTGCCAGCAGTTTATCCCAGGACACTGAAGCTTTCTTT TRBJ1-1 TRBV28 . .
CASSLPAGGGVTQYF TGTGCCAGCAGCCTACCCGCGGGGGGCGGTGTGACCCAGTACTTC TRBJ2-5 TRBV11-2 TRBD2 .
CASSQESGGGTDTQYF TGTGCCAGCAGCCAAGAATCGGGGGGCGGCACAGATACGCAGTATTTT TRBJ2-3 TRBV4-2 . .
CASSPVGTGYGYTF TGTGCCAGCAGCCCCGTGGGGACAGGGTATGGCTACACCTTC TRBJ1-2 TRBV7-2 TRBD1 .
CASSLGQEVTGELFF TGCGCCAGCAGCTTGGGACAGGAGGTAACCGGGGAGCTGTTTTTT TRBJ2-2 TRBV5-1 . .
CASNPPRGATGELFF TGTGCCAGCAACCCACCCCGGGGGGCCACCGGGGAGCTGTTTTTT TRBJ2-2 TRBV5-5 . .
CASSPGQGGQETQYF TGCGCCAGCAGCCCCGGACAGGGTGGCCAAGAGACCCAGTACTTC TRBJ2-5 TRBV5-1 TRBD1 .
CASSETRPGLAGGPETQYF TGTGCCAGCAGTGAGACTCGTCCGGGACTAGCGGGGGGGCCTGAGACCCAGTACTTC TRBJ2-5 TRBV27 TRBD2 .
CASSQDPSRGKDNEQFF TGCGCCAGCAGCCAAGATCCCAGCAGGGGGAAGGACAATGAGCAGTTCTTC TRBJ2-1 TRBV4-1 TRBD1 .
CASSRGYAYEQYF TGTGCCAGCAGTAGGGGGTATGCCTACGAGCAGTACTTC TRBJ2-7 TRBV6-2/TRBV6-3 . .
CASSALERQGSQPQHF TGTGCCAGCAGCGCCCTGGAGAGACAGGGGTCTCAGCCCCAGCATTTT TRBJ1-5 TRBV2 TRBD1 .
CASSIDRVAGELFF TGTGCCAGTAGTATAGACAGGGTAGCCGGGGAGCTGTTTTTT TRBJ2-2 TRBV19 . .
CASSESAGVFSNQPQHF TGTGCCAGCAGTGAATCGGCAGGGGTGTTTAGCAATCAGCCCCAGCATTTT TRBJ1-5 TRBV6-1 . once
CASSYAGGAGGYTF TGTGCCAGCAGTTACGCGGGGGGCGCCGGAGGCTACACCTTC TRBJ1-2 TRBV6-2/TRBV6-3 . .
CASSLEARGRDEQFF TGTGCCAGCAGCTTAGAGGCGCGGGGGAGGGATGAGCAGTTCTTC TRBJ2-1 TRBV7-9 TRBD2 .